This TCR beta chain stems from a study of T cells in Graves' hyperthyroidism and ophthalmopathy. The study's findings and limits: Most expanded thyroid clonotypes above 0.001 also appeared in blood. With a median lead of roughly 6.8 months before onset, the model predicted ophthalmopathy.

The CDR3 regions of TCR beta were amplified from RNA transcripts. HTBI primers were used for first-round RT-PCR of the TCR CDR3. TCRdb re-called the multiplex PCR reads through MiXCR, storing one row per CDR3 protein. The top ten clones hold roughly 20% of a sample with 400,000 or so distinct CDR3 sequences, 13% to 15% of them seen once. Investigators excluded patients with uncontrolled infection, other autoimmune disease, pregnancy or lactation. The CDR3 loop spans 15 amino acids. Trimming stripped 4 bases from V and 4 bases from J, with 15 bases between. Germline V gene lookup returns CDR1 SGHRS and CDR2 YFSETQ. This clonotype was observed many times. Its antigen is unidentified.

Sequenced: blood. The sequence came from an older woman with Graves' ophthalmopathy. V is TRBV5-1 and J is TRBJ2-1; TRBD1 might be the D (6 bases). The CDR3 DNA reads as TGCGCCAGCAGCCCAAACGGACAGCTTTACAATGAGCAGTTCTTC. Translation: CASSPNGQLYNEQFF.